This record looks at one T cell receptor beta chain sequence and its context. What antigen it recognizes has not been identified. The record has no base qualities; no much larger clone is one base away. Each collaborating institution followed its own protocols to collect whole blood in K2EDTA tubes. For TCRbeta analysis, collaborators shipped samples in one of three forms: frozen whole blood, isolated PBMCs, or DNA extracted from either of those sample types. Taken from the germline V gene (reference sequence), the CDR1 and CDR2 loops are LGHDT and YNNKEL. V is cut by 1 base and J by 7 bases, and the space between the germline ends is 10 bases. The CDR3 covers 13 residues, taking in both the cysteine and the phenylalanine. The entry retains the CDR3 DNA only, 39 bases that are in frame from base 1. The entry originates in a study of blood T cell repertoires in COVID-19 (TCRdb year 2020). About the full investigation: Samples covering the acute and convalescent phases of COVID-19 were provided by collaborators in the United States, Italy and Spain. The prospective study material was composed of cDNA or gDNA derived from T cells, B-cell-depleted T cells, or PBMCs. The dataset comprised deeply sampled blood TCRbeta repertoires from subjects exposed to, actively infected with, or recovered from COVID-19. The repertoires were released in a freely available public database intended as a resource for research on the immune response to SARS-CoV-2. Samples were obtained from the ongoing ImmuneRACE study (first 160 participants) and from over a thousand subjects provided by 6 global collaborators. A de-identified subject ID, COVID-19 status, age in years and sex were almost always included in the sample metadata. Where available, HLA class I and class II types were taken from metadata supplied by the sample provider and were not determined by assay-based typing. Findings and caveats that apply to the study as a whole: How much clinical and demographic metadata was included differed by source and by participant, and the metadata was provided uncurated.

The immunoSEQ Assay, a bias-controlled multiplex PCR, was used to amplify TCRbeta CDR3 regions from genomic DNA. In the source study's methods: The number of nucleated cells in each sample was estimated from the amplification of reference gene primers within the assay. To quantify the absolute abundance of each unique TCRbeta CDR3 rearrangement, sequence reads were collapsed and filtered. Productive Simpson clonality was computed per sample as the square root of Simpson's diversity index over productive rearrangements. This immuneACCESS table, as held by TCRdb, lists in-frame sequences with V and J called but not all clones. Of the missing ones, under half trace to an unresolved V gene in checked studies; the others have no known cause. Clone size and V and J calls were adopted from that table, with D and trimming inferred from the DNA. The sample table holds 9,000 to 10,000 clones, of which around 80% were seen once. The ten top clones hold over 20% of the sample.

The chain joins TRBV3-1 (or the pseudogene TRBV3-2) to TRBJ1-2; the D region possibly corresponds to TRBD1 (6 bases align). Sequenced: peripheral blood. The sequence came from a man in his fifties or sixties with active COVID-19. The CDR3 sequence is CASSQADSIGYTF. The nucleotide sequence is TGTGCCAGCAGCCAAGCGGACAGCATTGGCTACACCTTC.